These T cell receptor beta chains were read from a single sample in a study of blood T cell repertoires in COVID-19. Libraries were prepared by immunoSEQ multiplex PCR; TCRdb keeps only in-frame clonotypes and omits some of them. The data contain 200,000 to 250,000 clones, 80% to 90% of them singletons. Sample: peripheral blood. These receptors came from a woman in her fifties or sixties with acute or convalescent COVID-19. Both conserved end residues are part of each CDR3. Each record gives: J gene, clone size, V gene, D gene, CDR3 protein, CDR3 DNA. A D gene is named only where the DNA matches it firmly. Expanded clones get a size class; other rows say once, few or many, or leave the size out.

TRBJ1-1	once	TRBV24-1	NA	CATSDLSYTEAFF	TGTGCCACCAGTGACCTGTCCTACACTGAAGCTTTCTTT
TRBJ1-2	NA	TRBV9	TRBD1	CASSGTFGGGRGYTF	TGTGCCAGCAGCGGGACATTCGGAGGGGGCAGAGGCTACACCTTC
TRBJ1-5	NA	TRBV25-1	NA	CASSSGLNQPQHF	TGTGCCAGCAGCTCAGGCCTCAATCAGCCCCAGCATTTT
TRBJ1-2	NA	TRBV6-5	NA	CASSYWGEDGYTF	TGTGCCAGCAGTTACTGGGGGGAAGATGGCTACACCTTC
TRBJ1-2	NA	TRBV2	NA	CASSEERGSGYTF	TGTGCCAGCAGTGAAGAGAGGGGGAGCGGCTACACCTTC
TRBJ1-1	NA	TRBV27	NA	CASSLRLGSEAFF	TGTGCCAGCAGTTTAAGGCTGGGCAGTGAAGCTTTCTTT
TRBJ2-7	NA	TRBV19	TRBD2	CASSTLISGSETSGGYEQYF	TGTGCCAGTAGTACCCTAATCTCAGGGTCCGAGACTAGCGGGGGCTACGAGCAGTACTTC
TRBJ2-1	NA	TRBV7-9	NA	CASSPVQGYNEQFF	TGTGCCAGCAGCCCTGTCCAGGGGTACAATGAGCAGTTCTTC
TRBJ2-5	NA	TRBV7-8	NA	CASSVDGGRDQTQYF	TGTGCCAGCAGCGTCGACGGCGGTCGAGATCAGACCCAGTACTTC
TRBJ2-3	NA	TRBV2	NA	CASSTTDISADTQYF	TGTGCCAGCAGTACGACAGATATTTCGGCAGATACGCAGTATTTT
TRBJ2-3	NA	TRBV7-2	NA	CASSYRAVGTDTQYF	TGTGCCAGCAGCTACAGGGCCGTAGGAACAGATACGCAGTATTTT
TRBJ1-1	NA	TRBV7-8	TRBD1	CASRKQGLLTEAFF	TGTGCCAGCAGAAAACAGGGGCTCCTCACTGAAGCTTTCTTT
TRBJ2-1	NA	TRBV30	TRBD2	CAWKGRGAYNEQFF	TGTGCCTGGAAAGGGCGGGGGGCCTACAATGAGCAGTTCTTC
TRBJ1-4	NA	TRBV15	NA	CATESRYNEKLFF	TGTGCCACGGAGTCAAGATATAATGAAAAACTGTTTTTT
TRBJ1-2	NA	TRBV5-8	TRBD1	CASSTWTGGPYGYTF	TGTGCCAGCAGCACCTGGACAGGGGGTCCCTATGGCTACACCTTC
TRBJ2-5	NA	TRBV10-3	NA	CAISASRPYGAAQETQYF	TGTGCCATCAGTGCCTCCCGGCCCTACGGAGCCGCCCAAGAGACCCAGTACTTC
TRBJ2-7	NA	TRBV18	NA	CASSQAYEQYF	TGTGCCAGCTCCCAGGCCTACGAGCAGTACTTC
TRBJ2-5	NA	TRBV3-1/TRBV3-2	TRBD1	CASSQDSGTGGITQYF	TGTGCCAGCAGCCAGGATTCCGGGACAGGGGGTATCACCCAGTACTTC
TRBJ2-6	NA	TRBV2	TRBD1	CASSDLGQGAGANVLTF	TGTGCCAGCAGTGACCTTGGACAGGGGGCTGGGGCCAACGTCCTGACTTTC
TRBJ1-2	NA	TRBV4-1	TRBD1	CASSQTGSGYGYTF	TGCGCCAGCAGCCAGACAGGGAGCGGCTATGGCTACACCTTC
TRBJ1-1	NA	TRBV6-1	NA	CASSEWQTNTEAFF	TGTGCCAGCAGTGAGTGGCAGACAAACACTGAAGCTTTCTTT
TRBJ1-2	NA	TRBV30	NA	CAWDPDRSGFNYGYTF	TGTGCCTGGGATCCAGACCGGAGTGGTTTTAACTATGGCTACACCTTC
TRBJ2-7	NA	TRBV11-3	NA	CASSLDPGTYEQYF	TGTGCCAGCAGCTTAGACCCGGGAACCTACGAGCAGTACTTC
TRBJ1-5	NA	TRBV30	NA	CAWSPRGGAFNQPQHF	TGTGCCTGGAGTCCTCGGGGGGGGGCCTTCAATCAGCCCCAGCATTTT
TRBJ1-5	NA	TRBV5-6	NA	CASSPTTGKANQPQHF	TGTGCCAGCAGCCCTACGACGGGGAAGGCCAATCAGCCCCAGCATTTT
TRBJ2-5	once	TRBV3-1/TRBV3-2	TRBD1	CASSRRTGAQETQYF	TGTGCCAGCAGCCGTAGGACAGGGGCACAAGAGACCCAGTACTTC
TRBJ2-1	NA	TRBV5-4	NA	CASSAKGEPNEQFF	TGTGCCAGCAGCGCAAAGGGGGAACCCAATGAGCAGTTCTTC
TRBJ1-1	NA	TRBV7-3	TRBD1	CASSTGQGRAEAFF	TGTGCCAGCAGCACCGGACAGGGGCGGGCTGAAGCTTTCTTT
TRBJ2-5	few	TRBV7-7	NA	CASSLGSKLPETQYF	TGTGCCAGCAGCTTAGGATCAAAGCTACCGGAGACCCAGTACTTC
TRBJ2-3	NA	TRBV5-8	TRBD2	CASSRTPGLQQYF	TGTGCCAGCAGCCGTACCCCGGGACTACAGCAGTATTTT
TRBJ2-1	once	TRBV5-1	TRBD2	CASSLTGGEQFF	TGCGCCAGCAGCTTGACGGGGGGTGAGCAGTTCTTC
TRBJ1-6	NA	TRBV9	NA	CASSVGAGPLHF	TGTGCCAGCAGCGTAGGGGCGGGGCCCCTCCACTTT
TRBJ1-2	NA	TRBV27	NA	CASSLDNSPNYGYTF	TGTGCCAGCAGTTTAGACAACAGTCCTAACTATGGCTACACCTTC
TRBJ2-5	few	TRBV5-1	NA	CASSAGQPQETQYF	TGCGCCAGCAGCGCAGGACAGCCCCAAGAGACCCAGTACTTC
TRBJ1-2	NA	TRBV5-6	TRBD1	CASSFGTGLYGYTF	TGTGCCAGCAGCTTCGGGACAGGCCTTTATGGCTACACCTTC
TRBJ2-7	NA	TRBV20-1	NA	CSASSLAAVSSYEQYF	TGCAGTGCTAGTTCGTTGGCTGCGGTAAGCTCCTACGAGCAGTACTTC
TRBJ2-3	NA	TRBV25-1	TRBD2	CAGGDDRTDTQYF	TGTGCCGGGGGGGACGATCGCACAGATACGCAGTATTTT
TRBJ2-2	NA	TRBV5-4	TRBD1	CASSSPGQSTGELFF	TGTGCCAGCAGCTCTCCGGGACAGTCCACCGGGGAGCTGTTTTTT
TRBJ2-7	NA	TRBV10-2	NA	CASSSSGEQYF	TGCGCCAGCAGTTCCAGCGGCGAGCAGTACTTC
TRBJ2-3	NA	TRBV9	TRBD2	CASSGGGKDTQYF	TGTGCCAGCAGCGGCGGGGGGAAAGATACGCAGTATTTT
TRBJ1-2	NA	TRBV29-1	TRBD1	CSVAQGNYGYTF	TGCAGCGTAGCACAGGGGAACTATGGCTACACCTTC
TRBJ2-1	NA	TRBV7-9	NA	CASSPSRWRYTGDEQFF	TGTGCCAGCAGCCCCAGTCGGTGGAGGTATACCGGGGATGAGCAGTTCTTC
TRBJ1-2	NA	TRBV4-3	NA	CASSPGRTDLYGYTF	TGCGCCAGCAGCCCGGGGCGGACAGACCTCTATGGCTACACCTTC
TRBJ2-2	once	TRBV14	NA	CASSQDLNTGELFF	TGTGCCAGCAGCCAAGACCTAAACACCGGGGAGCTGTTTTTT
TRBJ2-5	NA	TRBV28	NA	CASSLPGGLETQYF	TGTGCCAGCAGTCTCCCCGGGGGGCTTGAGACCCAGTACTTC
TRBJ1-3	NA	TRBV18	TRBD1	CASSLLTGTGENTIYF	TGTGCCAGCTCACTTCTAACCGGGACAGGGGAAAACACCATATATTTT
TRBJ2-5	NA	TRBV3-1/TRBV3-2	TRBD2	CASSPTSGSWETQYF	TGTGCCAGCAGTCCGACTAGCGGGAGTTGGGAGACCCAGTACTTC
TRBJ1-2	NA	TRBV27	NA	CASSPSGSYYGYTF	TGTGCCAGCAGCCCCTCCGGGTCTTACTATGGCTACACCTTC
TRBJ2-3	NA	TRBV7-2	TRBD2	CASSSRLAGYTDTQYF	TGTGCCAGCAGTTCCCGACTAGCGGGATACACAGATACGCAGTATTTT